This passage covers 27 T cell receptor beta chains from one sample sequenced in a study of blood T cells in healthy people across ages. Together with a sample-barcoded 5' primer, a J-beta primer mix was included in a second PCR lasting about 7 to 11 cycles. TCRdb ran MiXCR on the 5' RACE reads and lists one entry per CDR3 protein. This table has about 730,000 distinct CDR3 sequences, roughly 45% appearing once. The specimen sequenced was blood. The source of these receptors is a woman aged 60-70 years in good health.

The J gene is TRBJ2-4, the V gene TRBV7-9, with D uncertain. Germline values: CDR1 SEHNR, CDR2 FQNEAQ (reference sequence). The germline V and J ends were trimmed by 5 bases and 0 bases, with 17 bases remaining between them. CDR3 size: 17 residues. The CDR3 loop reads CASSPPSDVIAKNIQYF. For the CDR3, the DNA is TGTGCCAGCAGCCCGCCATCTGACGTTATAGCCAAAAACATTCAGTACTTC.

This rearrangement joins TRBV2 to TRBJ1-2, with D hard to call. Germline V gene sequence: CDR1 SNHLY, CDR2 FYNNEI. CDR3 length: 14 residues. Trimming left V 7 bases short and J 7 bases short, with 19 bases between. The CDR3 reads CASTPEPLIGGYTF. DNA of the CDR3: TGTGCCAGCACACCGGAGCCGTTAATAGGTGGCTACACCTTC.

In DNA, the CDR3 is TGCAGTGCTCCCCGGGGAGGGTGGAATCAGCCCCAGCATTTT. It is translated as CSAPRGGWNQPQHF. The rearrangement links TRBV20-1 to TRBJ1-5; D gene unclear. This CDR3 comprises 14 residues. Looked up from germline, CDR1 is DFQATT and CDR2 is SNEGSKA (reference sequence). V lost 5 bases, J lost 4 bases, and 15 bases lay in between.

This clonotype occurred a few times. The chain combines TRBV20-1 with TRBJ2-5; D not certain. CDR3 length: 12 amino acids. Per germline, CDR1 DFQATT and CDR2 SNEGSKA (reference sequence). Trimming took off 5 bases at V and 0 bases at J, with 7 bases between the two ends. The DNA for the CDR3 is TGCAGTGCTCCCCCCTACCAAGAGACCCAGTACTTC. Translated: CSAPPYQETQYF.

Comment on this clonotype: The junction does not match germline at one end; this may be a read error. V gene TRBV7-9 combines with J gene TRBJ2-1; perhaps TRBD2 as D (5 bases). The germline CDR1 and CDR2 sequences are SEHNR and FQNEAQ (reference sequence). The CDR3 spans 17 residues. CDR3 amino acids: CASSLVGRGSSYNKQFF. The CDR3 region has the DNA TGTGCCAGCAGCTTAGTGGGCCGGGGAAGCTCCTACAATAAGCAGTTCTTC.

This chain connects TRBV29-1 to TRBJ1-5; no clear D. CDR1 is SQVTM and CDR2 is ANQGSEA in the germline V gene. The CDR3 consists of 13 residues. Between the trimmed V and J ends, which lost 6 bases and 5 bases, there was a span of 14 bases. The DNA of the CDR3 is TGCAGCGTCAAATCACAGAGGGATCAGCCCCAGCATTTT. This gives the protein CSVKSQRDQPQHF.

The gene calls are TRBV4-3 and TRBJ2-1; D is tentatively TRBD1 or TRBD2 (5 bases each). Trimming took off 4 bases at V and 6 bases at J, with 22 bases between the two ends. Germline CDR1 LGHNA, CDR2 YSLEER. The CDR3 is 17 amino acids. This CDR3 is CASSRGPRDQVCNEQFF. CDR3 sequence (DNA): TGCGCCAGCAGCCGGGGCCCCCGGGACCAGGTATGCAATGAGCAGTTCTTC.

Of note for this clonotype: One end of the junction is discordant with germline, which a read error may explain. The chain has TRBV20-1 and TRBJ2-4, with 7 bases identical to TRBD1. Germline CDR1 and CDR2: DFQATT and SNEGSKA (reference sequence). The CDR3 spans 14 residues. The CDR3 is CSDSQGLAKSIQYF. Written as DNA, the CDR3 is TGCAGTGACTCACAGGGGTTAGCCAAAAGCATTCAGTACTTC.

This clonotype was found a few times. The CDR3: CSGTSGNNEQFF. The CDR3 nucleotides are TGCAGCGGTACTAGCGGTAACAATGAGCAGTTCTTC. The rearrangement joins TRBV29-1 to TRBJ2-1; the match to TRBD2 covers 8 bases. Germline-derived CDR1 and CDR2 are SQVTM and ANQGSEA. Trimming at V came to 7 bases and at J to 5 bases, leaving 4 bases not matched to a gene. The CDR3 sequence is 12 residues long.

With respect to this clonotype: A junction end diverges from the germline sequence, so it may reflect a read error. The chain has TRBV6-4 and TRBJ2-3, with D perhaps assigned TRBD1 or TRBD2 (5 bases each). Germline CDR1 is MRHNA and CDR2 is SNTAGT. This CDR3 spans 14 amino acids. As DNA, the CDR3 is TGTGCCAGCAGTAACGGACTGTCCACAGGTACGCAGTATTTT. Amino acid sequence: CASSNGLSTGTQYF.

This clonotype turned up a few times. The chain recombines TRBV11-2 with TRBJ1-1, with no clear D. The V end was cut by 2 bases, the J end by 0 bases, with 10 bases between. Per germline, CDR1 SGHAT and CDR2 FQNNGV. This CDR3 region has 15 residues. The CDR3 sequence is CASSLTYTMNTEAFF. CDR3 nucleotides: TGTGCCAGCAGCTTAACATATACGATGAACACTGAAGCTTTCTTT.

This rearrangement joins TRBV6-5 to TRBJ2-1; 12 nucleotides line up with TRBD2. V lost 3 bases to trimming and J lost 7 bases; unmatched junction nucleotides: 10. Germline V gene lookup returns CDR1 MNHEY and CDR2 SVGAGI. This CDR3 has 17 residues. CDR3 loop: CASSYRPWTSGENEQFF. For the CDR3, the DNA is TGTGCCAGCAGTTATAGGCCTTGGACTAGCGGGGAGAATGAGCAGTTCTTC.

This rearrangement joins TRBV7-2 to TRBJ2-2, with D perhaps matching TRBD2 (5 bases). The length of the CDR3 is 14 residues. V lost 6 bases and J lost 3, with 11 bases in between. Germline assignment: CDR1 SGHTA and CDR2 FQGNSA. Here the CDR3 DNA reads TGTGCCAGCAGGAAGACCGGGGACACCGGGGAGCTGTTTTTT. Translating it yields CASRKTGDTGELFF.

The chain joins TRBV11-2 to TRBJ2-2; possibly TRBD2 for D (6 bases). V lost 1 base, J lost 6 bases, and 9 bases lay in between. The CDR3 spans 14 residues. Germline V gives CDR1 SGHAT, CDR2 FQNNGV. The CDR3 protein is CASSLARRAGELFF. Written as DNA, the CDR3 is TGTGCCAGCAGCTTAGCCAGGAGGGCCGGGGAGCTGTTTTTT.

This clonotype has at least ten counts. The chain combines TRBV7-3 with TRBJ2-1; 7 bases map to TRBD2. Germline V gene lookup returns CDR1 SGHTA and CDR2 FQGTGA. V was pared by 0 bases and J by 5 bases, with 7 bases of the junction left unmatched. The CDR3 consists of 16 residues. CDR3 region: CASSLTLGLPDNEQFF. In DNA form, the CDR3 reads TGTGCCAGCAGCTTAACGCTGGGACTACCAGACAATGAGCAGTTCTTC.

This chain uses TRBV7-9 with TRBJ1-1, with D possibly matching TRBD1 (5 bases). The CDR3 is 14 amino acids. V shed 7 bases and J shed 3 bases, with 15 bases lying between them. Germline-derived CDR1 and CDR2 are SEHNR and FQNEAQ (reference sequence). CDR3 in amino acids: CASTLQDSDTEAFF. As DNA, the CDR3 is TGTGCCAGCACCCTACAGGACTCCGACACTGAAGCTTTCTTT.

The chain combines TRBV10-3 with TRBJ2-6; D gene ambiguous. Trimming cost V 2 bases and J 4 bases, with 3 bases left between them. The CDR3 sequence is 13 residues long. Per the germline V gene, CDR1 is ENHRY and CDR2 is SYGVKD. CDR3 nucleotides: TGTGCCATCAGTGAGGGGGGGGCCAACGTCCTGACTTTC. Translating gives CAISEGGANVLTF.

This chain joins TRBV28 and TRBJ2-3, with D possibly matching TRBD2 (6 bases). Deletions cut 6 bases from V and 4 bases from J, with 17 bases between. Germline V gives CDR1 MDHEN, CDR2 SYDVKM. This CDR3 has 15 amino acids. The CDR3 DNA reads as TGTGCCAGCAGCCAGCCGGGAGACATGTCAGATACGCAGTATTTT. Its translation is CASSQPGDMSDTQYF.

The chain uses TRBV19 and TRBJ2-5; tentatively, D is TRBD2 (7 bases). Germline V gives CDR1 LNHDA, CDR2 SQIVND (reference sequence). This CDR3 has 12 amino acids. V was clipped by 8 bases and J by 13 bases, with 20 bases between them. This CDR3 is CASRGGASVWYF. In nucleotides, the CDR3 is TGTGCCAGTCGAGGGGGGGCCTCAGTATGGTACTTC.

This clonotype was seen at least ten times. J is TRBJ2-1 and V is TRBV9, with TRBD2 matching over 11 bases. V shed 1 base and J 3 bases; nucleotides not matched to a gene: 3. The CDR3 contains 16 residues. The germline gives CDR1 SGDLS, CDR2 YYNGEE. The CDR3 bases are TGTGCCAGCAGCGTATGGGGGACTAGCGGCTACAATGAGCAGTTCTTC. Translated, it gives CASSVWGTSGYNEQFF.

This clonotype was picked up a small number of times. The chain carries TRBV29-1 and TRBJ2-5; 13 nucleotides line up with TRBD2. J was trimmed by 11 bases and V by 6 bases; bases with no gene match: 15. Germline V gene lookup returns CDR1 SQVTM and CDR2 ANQGSEA. CDR3 length equals 15 residues. CDR3 protein: CSVMGTSGTYNEQYF. The CDR3 coding sequence is TGCAGCGTGATGGGGACTAGCGGGACCTACAATGAGCAGTACTTC.

In this sample, this clonotype turned up a few times. This chain uses TRBV14 with TRBJ2-7; D might be TRBD1 (5 bases). The J call is doubtful: the DNA matches TRBJ2-5 better. There are 13 residues in the CDR3. Germline V lookup: CDR1 SGHDN, CDR2 FVKESK. The CDR3 here is CASSRRQGETQYF. The CDR3 DNA follows: TGTGCCAGCAGCCGACGTCAGGGAGAGACCCAGTACTTC.

At least ten counts were recorded for this clonotype. The chain is built from TRBV12-3 or TRBV12-4 and TRBJ1-5; TRBD1 might be the D (6 bases). V lost 6 bases to trimming and J lost 6 bases, with 18 bases between them. CDR3 length: 15 residues. CDR3 sequence reads: CASSLRQGRGQPQHF. Written as DNA, the CDR3 is TGTGCCAGCAGCCTTAGGCAGGGGAGGGGTCAGCCCCAGCATTTT.

This chain connects TRBV5-1 to TRBJ2-7; no definite D call. The end of the DNA aligns better with TRBJ2-5, so the J call may be wrong. Germline V gene data show CDR1 as SGHRS and CDR2 as YFSETQ. CDR3 length equals 11 residues. Here the CDR3 DNA reads TGCGCCAGCAGCTCGGAAGGGACCCAGTACTTC. The encoded protein is CASSSEGTQYF.

This clonotype was counted a few times. The V gene is TRBV12-3 or TRBV12-4, the J gene TRBJ1-2; 7 positions agree with TRBD1. With 3 bases clipped from V and 2 bases from J, the junction kept 6 bases outside the gene matches. The CDR3 consists of 15 residues. The CDR3 nucleotides read TGTGCCAGCAGTTTGGGGACAGACGAAAACTATGGCTACACCTTC. The encoded protein is CASSLGTDENYGYTF.

The J gene is TRBJ2-5, the V gene TRBV12-3 or TRBV12-4; D call uncertain. The CDR3 is made up of 16 amino acids. V lost 6 bases, J lost 5 bases, and 22 bases lay in between. CDR3 nucleotides: TGTGCCAGCAGACTCATTGTGGGTACGGTACGGGAGACCCAGTACTTC. Its translation is CASRLIVGTVRETQYF.

A note on this clonotype: A much larger clone lies a single base off, so this may be a read error. The chain employs TRBV28 and TRBJ2-5, with D unresolved. Per germline, CDR1 MDHEN and CDR2 SYDVKM. This CDR3 spans 15 amino acids. V was clipped by 3 bases and J by 11 bases, with 22 bases between them. This CDR3 reads CASSFQEFAYNEQYF. The CDR3 DNA reads TGTGCCAGCAGTTTTCAGGAGTTTGCCTACAATGAGCAGTACTTC.